Described below is a single T cell receptor (beta chain) sequence and its context. The table lists this clone with a few counts. Its antigen specificity is not known. No quality values exist for individual bases; no much larger clone is one base distant. The library was generated by the immunoSEQ multiplex PCR assay. A mixture of 60 forward primers for TCR Vbeta segments and 13 reverse primers for TCR Jbeta segments was used in the multiplex PCR. The CDR3 region of rearranged TCR beta genes was amplified from genomic DNA with a multiplex PCR assay. On the Illumina HiSeq System, the amplified TCR beta libraries were sequenced as 87-base-pair reads. As for the original processing: Across the 670 or so repertoires, a later analysis counted some 81 million unique TCR beta chains, about 10 million of which were shared by at least two donors. A nearest-neighbor algorithm error-corrected the raw reads and collapsed the reads into unique sequences, merging closely related sequences to remove PCR and sequencing errors. Alignment of CDR3 sequences to IMGT reference sequences was used to assign V, D and J gene segments. Each retained sequence needed at least a six-nucleotide match to both a V gene segment and a J gene segment. Rearrangements were classified as productive when the CDR3 lacked stop codons and remained in frame with V and J, and all other rearrangements were classified as non-productive. Following IMGT convention, CDR3 was defined as the stretch from the second conserved V-encoded cysteine to the conserved J-encoded phenylalanine. Sequences without an unambiguous match to a single V gene segment were excluded from the earlier analysis of about 630 of the donors. In an earlier analysis of almost 600 of the donors, a V segment was called functional when productive rearrangements were above 56.7%, and segregating when the standard deviation between donors exceeded 5%. A statistical classification framework was built for diagnosing cytomegalovirus status from the catalog of TCR beta chain sequences. In a later analysis, V and J genes were assigned by comparing TCR nucleotide sequences against IMGT/GENE-DB human TR gene sequences. The TCRdist pipeline was used in a later analysis to assign CDR3 sequences and most-parsimonious VDJ recombination scenarios. In a later analysis, each TCR beta chain was defined by its CDR3 amino acid sequence together with its V-gene family, and reads lacking a unique V-gene family were excluded. As a way to deal with suspected cross-contamination and a sequencing artifact, a later analysis dropped approximately 590 nucleotide sequences that were highly shared and had low generation probability. In a later analysis, a clonal expansion index for each public chain was calculated from normalized within-repertoire ranks of inferred template counts. A later analysis computed generation probabilities with a VDJ recombination model fitted to out-of-frame rearrangements, and checked the results against IGoR. A later analysis scored TCR-TCR, TCR-HLA and TCR-CMV co-occurrence with hypergeometric tests, applying a repertoire-size bias correction to TCR pairs. A later analysis estimated false discovery rates by permuting HLA or CMV assignments 20 times. A later analysis grouped co-occurring TCRs with DBSCAN, adding TCRdist sequence similarity when clustering within HLA-allele-positive subsets. For co-occurrence clustering, repertoires with fewer than 30,000 or more than 120,000 public chains were excluded, along with four or five repertoires with anomalous nucleotide sharing. TCRdb mirrors the immuneACCESS table, restricted to in-frame sequences. Some clones are absent from its copies; in checked studies, under half trace to an unresolved V gene, and the reason for the others is unknown. Clone size and V and J calls were adopted from that table, with D and trimming inferred from the DNA. This sample lists 95,000 to 150,000 clones; approximately 15% were detected once. The ten largest clones add up to under 2.5% of the sample.

The data were obtained in a study of cytomegalovirus exposure and HLA in healthy donors (dated by TCRdb to the late 2010s). With regard to the full study: An earlier analysis of several hundred of the donors reported 250 to 350 Gb of sequence data and 95 million to 130 million unique TCR beta sequences obtained from around 190 million T cells. Approximately 300 gigabases of sequencing data and approximately 85 million unique TCR sequences were included in an early release covering around 650 HLA-typed donors. Among the roughly 400 genotyped donors, approximately 81% belonged to the genetic ancestry cluster associated with self-reported Caucasian donors. The study aimed to test whether signatures of past pathogen exposure could be identified by cataloging public T cell receptors. The study used immunosequencing to profile the T cell repertoires of approximately 650 subjects and linked those repertoires to cytomegalovirus serostatus. Along with the approximately 650-subject first cohort, a separate validation cohort of over a hundred different subjects was used. High-throughput TCR immunosequencing, statistical association of individual TCRs with disease status, and machine learning were combined to predict cytomegalovirus infection status. To study patterns of TCR occurrence, a later analysis re-analyzed previously published TCR beta repertoires from 666 donors and added high-resolution HLA genotyping. In the later analysis, no new phenotypic data were used to find candidate immune exposures; instead, reliance was placed on TCR beta sequences and their occurrence across donors. An earlier analysis of around 580 of the donors used high-throughput TCR beta sequencing to judge whether each TCR beta V gene segment behaved as functional or pseudogenic. Alongside the repertoire data, information on donor age, sex, ethnicity and CMV serostatus was compiled. A later genetic analysis used genome-wide SNP genotypes for 398 of the 666 donors, treating that subset as a discovery cohort. Every repertoire in the discovery cohort had been generated on one and the same sequencing platform. Class I and class II HLA loci were covered by the typing at four-digit resolution. The number of typed donors differed by locus: about 620-640 for A, B, C, DRB1 and DQB1; 522 for DQA1; approximately 610 for DPA1; and 450 to 480 for DPB1. About 5 DR-DQ haplotypes were handled as single units for association and clustering, since linkage in the cohort was strong. Among 398 genotyped donors of the cohort, an average of about 240,000 unique TCR beta nucleotide sequences were sequenced per donor, roughly 20% of them non-productive. General findings and caveats noted by the study authors: A further reported finding was that TCR beta sequences accurately predicted the HLA-A and HLA-B alleles for most subjects in the first cohort. According to a later analysis, TCR association rates differed among HLA loci, with DRB1 alleles showing the most associated TCRs and HLA-C alleles showing the fewest. An association between a missense DCLRE1C variant and V-gene and J-gene trimming of TCR beta chains was found in a later genetic analysis and replicated in an independent cohort. CMV serostatus was the only immune exposure information available for the cohort. Some IMGT-functional V segments, including TRBV6-2 and TRBV6-3, could not be told apart with the 87-base-pair reads, so those segments were excluded. Across donors, most TCR sequences were observed very rarely, whereas some public TCRs were present in many individuals. This cohort had only TCR beta chains sequenced, and the lack of alpha or paired-chain data limited which features could be detected. The classifier was reported to diagnose cytomegalovirus status with high specificity and sensitivity in both the original cohort and the validation cohort. Compared with equally common non-associated chains, HLA-associated TCR beta chains in a later analysis were more clonally expanded and had lower generation probabilities. According to the authors, the approach could potentially be generalized to other disease states and immunological phenotypes. HLA typing was unavailable for some donors at each locus, so association tests used only the typed subset. A later analysis reported that several top co-occurrence clusters appeared linked to parvovirus B19, influenza, CMV and Epstein-Barr virus. A later genetic analysis reported fewer N-insertions in productive TCRs among donors in an Asian-associated ancestry cluster than the roughly 650-donor mean. According to a later analysis, most CMV-associated TCR beta chains appeared to be HLA-restricted, and the HLA associations seemed to be driven largely by CMV exposure. Over 15 rarely observed V segments, including chromosome 9 orphons, were excluded from the earlier analysis of 550 to 700 of the donors because counts were too low. The study listed 150 to 200 TCR beta chains as associated with cytomegalovirus. When HLA alleles, especially DR and DQ, strongly co-occurred, attributing TCR associations to individual alleles was difficult. In an earlier analysis of some 540 of the donors, most TCR beta V segments appeared in productive rearrangements about 87% or about 30% of the time, broadly matching IMGT annotations. A later analysis associated 16,951 TCR beta sequences with specific HLA alleles at a false discovery rate of 0.05. A cluster of highly shared sequence variants was judged likely to represent a technical artifact of the sequencing pipeline. Correlated functional status among segregating V segments might reflect linkage disequilibrium, but an unknown experimental factor could not be ruled out. Sequencing depth was assumed to be roughly uniform across donors in the presence/absence analyses, though that assumption may not hold. A few of the identified cytomegalovirus-associated TCR beta chains were confirmed in vitro to be specific for cytomegalovirus antigens.

CDR1 SGHRS and CDR2 YFSETQ are derived from the germline V gene. Trimming leaves V shorter by 4 bases and J shorter by 7 bases, with the junction holding 5 bases beyond the gene matches. Reading from cysteine to phenylalanine, the CDR3 counts 13 amino acids. Only the CDR3 part of the read is kept: 39 bases, read in frame from the first base. The cohort consisted of 600 to 700 healthy bone marrow donors. Cohort members were all nominally healthy when sampled, although unrecorded immune exposures were likely present. The donor tested CMV seronegative, placing the donor among the approximately 400 seronegative members of the cohort. Every donor gave a peripheral blood sample, and the peripheral blood mononuclear cells from that sample were used for TCR beta sequencing. The Qiagen DNeasy Blood Extraction Kit was used to extract genomic DNA from the blood cell samples.

The receptor comes from a woman under 30 in good health and CMV-seronegative. The V and J segments used are TRBV5-1 and TRBJ1-5; TRBD1 fits 7 bases in the junction. The sequencing input was PBMCs. In nucleotide form, the sequence is TGCGCCAGCAGCCCGGAGGGGGCGCAGCCCCAGCATTTT. This encodes CASSPEGAQPQHF.